These T cell receptor beta chains were read from a single sample in a study of identical twins. TCRdb re-analysed the 5' RACE reads in MiXCR, keeping a single row per CDR3 protein. The data show under 250,000 distinct CDR3 sequences, approximately 7.3% seen once. The same sample was also studied in work on yellow fever vaccine responses in identical twins.

The sequenced material came from CD8+ T cells sorted from blood. These receptor sequences come from a woman under 30 in good health. Each CDR3 is given with its conserved first and last residue. A D gene is named only where the DNA matches it firmly. Clone size is stated in some rows and not others, as once, few, many or a class when expanded.

>TRBJ1-5|.|few|TRBV5-5
CASSLFLVDQPQHF
TGTGCCAGCAGCTTGTTTTTGGTGGATCAGCCCCAGCATTTT
>TRBJ2-1|.|many|TRBV4-1
CASSQEIPPLAGTLYGEQFF
TGCGCCAGCAGCCAAGAAATCCCCCCGTTGGCGGGGACCCTCTACGGTGAGCAGTTCTTC
>TRBJ2-1|.|few|TRBV24-1
CATSDLTGRDEQFF
TGTGCCACCAGTGATTTAACCGGGCGGGATGAGCAGTTCTTC
>TRBJ2-1|TRBD2|many|TRBV5-1
CASSSGLAIYNEQFF
TGCGCCAGCAGTTCGGGACTAGCGATTTACAATGAGCAGTTCTTC
>TRBJ2-7|.|.|TRBV20-1
CSARDPRLQGNSYEQYF
TGCAGTGCTAGAGACCCAAGACTGCAGGGGAACTCCTACGAGCAGTACTTC
>TRBJ2-1|.|.|TRBV7-9
CAIYIGDNEQFF
TGTGCCATCTACATAGGGGACAATGAGCAGTTCTTC
>TRBJ2-1|.|many|TRBV20-1
CSARVARAYNEQFF
TGCAGTGCTAGAGTGGCTAGAGCCTACAATGAGCAGTTCTTC
>TRBJ2-2|TRBD1|many|TRBV7-9
CASSPTGTGNTGELFF
TGTGCCAGCAGCCCTACCGGGACAGGGAACACCGGGGAGCTGTTTTTT
>TRBJ2-7|TRBD2|few|TRBV20-1
CSAIGLAEGYEQYF
TGCAGTGCTATTGGACTAGCGGAGGGCTACGAGCAGTACTTC
>TRBJ2-1|.|few|TRBV4-1
CASSSRGRDRYNEQFF
TGCGCCAGCAGCTCAAGGGGCCGAGACCGATACAATGAGCAGTTCTTC
>TRBJ2-1|.|many|TRBV28
CASSLRRNEQFF
TGTGCCAGCAGTCTGAGGAGGAATGAGCAGTTCTTC
>TRBJ2-3|.|few|TRBV24-1
CATSWGSSTDTQYF
TGTGCCACCAGTTGGGGATCTAGCACAGATACGCAGTATTTT
>TRBJ2-5|.|many|TRBV5-1
CASSLTGLRETQYF
TGCGCCAGCAGCTTGACAGGTCTACGGGAGACCCAGTACTTC
>TRBJ2-7|.|few|TRBV20-1
CSARGAGQVLVYEQYF
TGCAGTGCTAGGGGTGCGGGACAAGTCCTTGTTTACGAGCAGTACTTC
>TRBJ2-1|.|.|TRBV5-5
CASSLGRQTNNEQFF
TGTGCCAGCAGCTTGGGGCGCCAAACTAACAATGAGCAGTTCTTC
>TRBJ1-1|TRBD1|.|TRBV6-1
CASSKRQGDTEAFF
TGTGCCAGCAGCAAAAGACAGGGGGACACTGAAGCTTTCTTT
>TRBJ1-2|TRBD1|many|TRBV5-6
CASNPDRGDYGYTF
TGTGCCAGCAATCCGGACAGGGGCGACTATGGCTACACCTTC
>TRBJ2-5|.|few|TRBV20-1
CSVKGKDQETQYF
TGCAGTGTCAAAGGGAAAGACCAAGAGACCCAGTACTTC
>TRBJ1-2|TRBD1|few|TRBV12-3/TRBV12-4
CASSLTTGQVDGYTF
TGTGCCAGCAGTCTAACGACCGGACAGGTGGATGGCTACACCTTC
>TRBJ1-2|TRBD1|.|TRBV20-1
CSARNRQGAAGDYGYTF
TGCAGTGCTAGGAACAGACAGGGGGCTGCAGGGGACTATGGCTACACCTTC
>TRBJ1-6|.|.|TRBV12-3/TRBV12-4
CASSLAWGGNSPLHF
TGTGCCAGCAGCCTAGCCTGGGGGGGGAATTCACCCCTCCACTTT
>TRBJ2-3|.|.|TRBV13
CASSSNWTQYF
TGTGCCAGCAGCTCCAATTGGACGCAGTATTTT
>TRBJ2-6|.|.|TRBV4-1
CASSQEVSSGANVLTF
TGCGCCAGCAGCCAAGAAGTGAGCTCTGGGGCCAACGTCCTGACTTTC
>TRBJ2-3|.|.|TRBV14
CASSLHPTGTDTQYF
TGTGCCAGCAGCCTCCATCCTACCGGGACAGATACGCAGTATTTT
>TRBJ1-5|TRBD1|.|TRBV29-1
CSVGQGGQPQHF
TGCAGCGTGGGACAGGGCGGACAGCCCCAGCATTTT
>TRBJ1-6|.|.|TRBV3-1
CASSRLTEPLTLHF
TGTGCCAGCAGCCGCTTAACGGAACCTCTCACCCTCCACTTT
>TRBJ2-1|.|many|TRBV3-1
CASSQDSAFREQFF
TGTGCCAGCAGCCAAGATTCGGCCTTCCGAGAGCAGTTCTTC
>TRBJ2-3|.|.|TRBV9
CASSAWGGVDTDTQYF
TGTGCCAGCAGCGCCTGGGGTGGTGTCGATACGGATACGCAGTATTTT
>TRBJ1-5|.|.|TRBV24-1
CATTGSDSNQPQHF
TGTGCCACCACAGGGTCGGATAGCAATCAGCCCCAGCATTTT
>TRBJ2-5|.|.|TRBV7-7
CASSSGGGDGETQYF
TGTGCCAGCAGCTCCGGAGGTGGGGACGGAGAGACCCAGTACTTC
>TRBJ2-7|.|.|TRBV7-8
CASSFRLGYEQYF
TGTGCCAGCAGCTTCCGGTTGGGGTACGAGCAGTACTTC
>TRBJ2-7|TRBD2|many|TRBV6-6
CASEGLAGVAYF
TGTGCCAGCGAGGGACTAGCGGGAGTGGCGTACTTC
>TRBJ1-1|TRBD1|medium-sized|TRBV6-2/TRBV6-3
CASSYWTGGTEAFF
TGTGCCAGCAGTTACTGGACAGGGGGAACTGAAGCTTTCTTT
>TRBJ2-7|TRBD2|many|TRBV5-1
CASSSDLSGRASYEQYF
TGCGCCAGCAGCTCGGACCTTAGCGGGAGGGCCTCTTACGAGCAGTACTTC
>TRBJ2-2|TRBD1|.|TRBV15
CATSRGTGPGELFF
TGTGCCACCAGCCGTGGGACAGGTCCCGGGGAGCTGTTTTTT
>TRBJ2-7|.|many|TRBV28
CASSFEFGDPYEQYF
TGTGCCAGCAGTTTTGAGTTTGGGGACCCCTACGAGCAGTACTTC
>TRBJ1-1|.|many|TRBV11-2
CASINGVNTEAFF
TGTGCCAGCATCAATGGGGTGAACACTGAAGCTTTCTTT
>TRBJ2-3|TRBD1|few|TRBV7-8
CASSSRTGPIPTDTQYF
TGTGCCAGCAGCTCCAGGACAGGGCCTATCCCCACAGATACGCAGTATTTT
>TRBJ2-1|TRBD2|.|TRBV29-1
CSAPGRGLAGGYEQFF
TGCAGCGCCCCCGGCCGCGGGCTAGCGGGAGGATATGAGCAGTTCTTC
>TRBJ1-1|.|.|TRBV7-9
CASSLPGRREAFF
TGTGCCAGCAGCTTACCCGGCCGCCGAGAAGCTTTCTTT
>TRBJ2-2|.|.|TRBV7-6
CASSYPTMNTGELFF
TGTGCCAGCAGCTATCCGACAATGAACACCGGGGAGCTGTTTTTT
>TRBJ1-5|.|few|TRBV27
CASSAGPHQPQHF
TGTGCCAGCAGTGCAGGCCCCCATCAGCCCCAGCATTTT
>TRBJ2-3|TRBD2|.|TRBV24-1
CATSGWTSGRSTDTQYF
TGTGCCACCAGTGGTTGGACTAGCGGGAGAAGCACAGATACGCAGTATTTT
>TRBJ1-2|TRBD1|many|TRBV20-1
CSAVYRQGGNYGYTF
TGCAGTGCTGTATACCGACAGGGAGGCAACTATGGCTACACCTTC
>TRBJ2-7|TRBD2|.|TRBV9
CASSPASGTSPGYEQYF
TGTGCCAGCAGCCCAGCCTCCGGGACTAGCCCCGGCTACGAGCAGTACTTC
>TRBJ2-5|.|.|TRBV7-9
CASSLGWTGQETQYF
TGTGCCAGCAGCCTAGGCTGGACCGGCCAAGAGACCCAGTACTTC
>TRBJ1-1|.|many|TRBV5-1
CASSLDSRARTEAFF
TGCGCCAGCAGCTTGGATAGCAGGGCGCGCACTGAAGCTTTCTTT
>TRBJ2-1|.|.|TRBV4-1
CASSQVLPRISYNEQFF
TGCGCCAGCAGCCAAGTCCTTCCTAGAATCTCCTACAATGAGCAGTTCTTC